This entry lists 11 T cell receptor beta chains sequenced from one sample in a study of T cell clusters in autoimmune cytopenias. TRB amplification used roughly 250 ng of peripheral blood genomic DNA. One tube held mixed TRB-A and TRB-B primer pools for touch-down PCR. Following a re-call of the multiplex PCR reads, TCRdb has one entry per CDR3 protein and lacks DNA. The sample table includes about 6,300 distinct CDR3 sequences. Sample: peripheral blood. Receptors were obtained from a human donor with an autoimmune cytopenia or autoimmune hepatitis (not recorded which).

In terms of frequency, this clonotype is medium-sized. The chain recombines TRBV5-1 with TRBJ2-3; the D call of TRBD1 rests on TCRdb alone, since no DNA is present to check it. CDR3 size: 15 residues. Per germline, CDR1 SGHRS and CDR2 YFSETQ. This CDR3 reads CASSLGTGPTDTQYF.

This clonotype shows up as medium-sized by frequency. The chain uses TRBV19 and TRBJ2-3; TCRdb reports TRBD2, a call that lacks DNA to check it against. Per germline, CDR1 LNHDA and CDR2 SQIVND (reference sequence). The length of the CDR3 is 14 residues. The chain's CDR3 is CASSAGGGADTQYF.

This clonotype is classed as medium-sized by frequency. The V call is TRBV7-6, the J call TRBJ2-1; TCRdb returns TRBD2, unconfirmable since there is no DNA. This CDR3 has 18 amino acids. Germline values: CDR1 SGHVS, CDR2 FNYEAQ. The CDR3 here is CASSLDHLGLAGGQEQFF.

The V call is TRBV7-9, the J call TRBJ1-3; TCRdb calls TRBD1, which cannot be checked without DNA. CDR1 is SEHNR, CDR2 FQNEAQ, per germline (reference sequence). There are 19 residues in the CDR3. The CDR3 sequence is CASSSPFWGGEASGNTIYF.

This chain joins TRBV20-1 and TRBJ1-5; TCRdb reports TRBD1, a call that lacks DNA to check it against. Germline CDR1 and CDR2: DFQATT and SNEGSKA (reference sequence). There are 12 residues in the CDR3. Here the CDR3 reads CSARTGNQPQHF.

This clonotype is classed as medium-sized (0.01 to 0.1%) by frequency. V and J are TRBV6-5 and TRBJ2-7; checking the TCRdb D call of TRBD1 is not possible without DNA. The V gene's germline CDR1 is MNHEY and CDR2 SVGAGI. The CDR3 consists of 13 residues. CDR3 sequence: CASSWQGVHEQYF.

By frequency, this clonotype is medium-sized. The chain is built from TRBV27 and TRBJ2-1; TCRdb lists TRBD1, though no DNA is available to test this call. Germline CDR1 MNHEY, CDR2 SMNVEV (reference sequence). The CDR3 runs to 17 residues. CDR3 region: CASSSKFTGGRYNEQFF.

The chain recombines TRBV7-7 with TRBJ2-5; TCRdb names TRBD1, which stays unverified in the absence of DNA. Germline lookup yields CDR1 SSHAT and CDR2 FNYEAQ (reference sequence). The CDR3 sequence is 13 residues long. CDR3 loop: CASSRGQGETQYF.

This clonotype is medium-sized by frequency. This chain's CDR3 is CASSPRTAANTEAFF. V gene TRBV19 combines with J gene TRBJ1-1; TCRdb calls TRBD1, which cannot be checked without DNA. This CDR3 spans 15 amino acids. Germline assignment: CDR1 LNHDA and CDR2 SQIVND (reference sequence). Looking up the rest from reference TRBV19 and TRBJ1-1 gives the full variable domain: DGGITQSPKYLFRKEGQNVTLSCEQNLNHDAMYWYRQDPGQGLRLIYYSQIVNDFQKGDIAEGYSVSREKKESFPLTVTSAQKNPTAFYLCASSPRTAANTEAFFGQGTRLTVV.

CDR3 protein: CASSLRVAVTSETQYF. This chain joins TRBV7-6 and TRBJ2-5. Germline assignment: CDR1 SGHVS and CDR2 FNYEAQ. CDR3 size: 16 residues.

The chain combines TRBV6-2 or TRBV6-3 with TRBJ1-1; absent DNA, TCRdb's TRBD1 call cannot be checked. The germline gives CDR1 MNHEY, CDR2 SVGEGT. The CDR3 runs 16 residues. The CDR3 loop is CASQDPPGALNTEAFF.